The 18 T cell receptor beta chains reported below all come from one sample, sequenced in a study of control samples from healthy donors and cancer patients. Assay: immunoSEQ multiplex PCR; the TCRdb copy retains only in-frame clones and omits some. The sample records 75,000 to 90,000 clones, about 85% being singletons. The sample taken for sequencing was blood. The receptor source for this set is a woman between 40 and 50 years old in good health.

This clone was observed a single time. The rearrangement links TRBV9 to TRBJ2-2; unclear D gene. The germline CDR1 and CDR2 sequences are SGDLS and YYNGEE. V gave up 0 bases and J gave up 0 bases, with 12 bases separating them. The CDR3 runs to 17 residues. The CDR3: CASSVVGQAANTGELFF. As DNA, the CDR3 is TGTGCCAGCAGCGTAGTAGGGCAGGCAGCGAACACCGGGGAGCTGTTTTTT.

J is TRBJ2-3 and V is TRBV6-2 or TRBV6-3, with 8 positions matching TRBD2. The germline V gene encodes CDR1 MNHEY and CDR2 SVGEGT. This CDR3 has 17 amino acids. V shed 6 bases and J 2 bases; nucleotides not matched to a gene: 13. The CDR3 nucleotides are TGTGCCAGCAGCCCGTCGGGTAGCGGGGACTCCACAGATACGCAGTATTTT. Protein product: CASSPSGSGDSTDTQYF.

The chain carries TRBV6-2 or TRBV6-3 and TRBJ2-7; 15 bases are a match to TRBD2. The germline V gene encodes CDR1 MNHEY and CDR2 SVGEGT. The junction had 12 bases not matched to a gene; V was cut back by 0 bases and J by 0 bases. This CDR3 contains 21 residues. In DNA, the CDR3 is TGTGCCAGCAGTTACTCGGGCCCCCGGACTAGCGGGGGGGAAACCTCCTACGAGCAGTACTTC. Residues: CASSYSGPRTSGGETSYEQYF.

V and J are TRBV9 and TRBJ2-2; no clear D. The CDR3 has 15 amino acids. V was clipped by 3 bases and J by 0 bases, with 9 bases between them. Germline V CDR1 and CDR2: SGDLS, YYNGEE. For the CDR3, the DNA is TGTGCCAGCAGCGCCATGAGATCGAACACCGGGGAGCTGTTTTTT. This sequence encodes CASSAMRSNTGELFF.

The CDR3 bases are TGTGCCAGTAGGGGTGAGGGAAATTCACCCCTCCACTTT. Translation gives CASRGEGNSPLHF. The chain uses TRBV19 and TRBJ1-6; D gene ambiguous. CDR3 length equals 13 residues. Trimming shortened V by 6 bases and J by 7 bases, and 10 bases separated the two germline ends. Germline CDR1 LNHDA, CDR2 SQIVND (reference sequence).

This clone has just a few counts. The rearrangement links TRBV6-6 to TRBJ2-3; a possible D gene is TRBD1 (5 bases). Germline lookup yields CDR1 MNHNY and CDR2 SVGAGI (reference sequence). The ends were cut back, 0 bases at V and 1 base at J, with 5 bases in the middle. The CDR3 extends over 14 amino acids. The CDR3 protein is CASSYSQGTDTQYF. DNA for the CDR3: TGTGCCAGCAGTTACTCACAGGGCACAGATACGCAGTATTTT.

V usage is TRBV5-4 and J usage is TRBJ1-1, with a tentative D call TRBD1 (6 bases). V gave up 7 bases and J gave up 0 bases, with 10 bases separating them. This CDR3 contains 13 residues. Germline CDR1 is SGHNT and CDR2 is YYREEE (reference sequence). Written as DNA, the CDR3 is TGTGCCAGCGGGGGCCAGCTGAACACTGAAGCTTTCTTT. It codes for CASGGQLNTEAFF.

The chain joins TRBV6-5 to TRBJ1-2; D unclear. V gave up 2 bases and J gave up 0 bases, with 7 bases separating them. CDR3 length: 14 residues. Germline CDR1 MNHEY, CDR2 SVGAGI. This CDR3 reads CASSYRQANYGYTF. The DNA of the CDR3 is TGTGCCAGCAGTTACCGACAAGCTAACTATGGCTACACCTTC.

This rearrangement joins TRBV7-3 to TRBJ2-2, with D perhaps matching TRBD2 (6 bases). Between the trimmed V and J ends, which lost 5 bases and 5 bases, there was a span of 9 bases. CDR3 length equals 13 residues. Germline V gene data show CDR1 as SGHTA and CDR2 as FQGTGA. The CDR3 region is CASSPGGTGELFF. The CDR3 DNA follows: TGTGCCAGCAGCCCCGGGGGAACCGGGGAGCTGTTTTTT.

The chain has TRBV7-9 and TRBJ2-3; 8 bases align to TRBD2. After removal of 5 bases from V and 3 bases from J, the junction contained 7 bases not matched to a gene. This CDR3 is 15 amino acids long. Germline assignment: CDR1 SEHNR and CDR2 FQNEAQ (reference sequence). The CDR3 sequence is CASSPQGLVTDTQYF. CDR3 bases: TGTGCCAGCAGCCCCCAGGGACTAGTTACAGATACGCAGTATTTT.

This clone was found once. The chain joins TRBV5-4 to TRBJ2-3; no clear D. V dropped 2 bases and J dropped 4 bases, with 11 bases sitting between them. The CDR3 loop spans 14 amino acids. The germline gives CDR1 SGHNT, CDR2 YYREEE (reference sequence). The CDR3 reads CASSLESFPDTQYF. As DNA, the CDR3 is TGTGCCAGCAGCTTAGAGAGCTTCCCAGATACGCAGTATTTT.

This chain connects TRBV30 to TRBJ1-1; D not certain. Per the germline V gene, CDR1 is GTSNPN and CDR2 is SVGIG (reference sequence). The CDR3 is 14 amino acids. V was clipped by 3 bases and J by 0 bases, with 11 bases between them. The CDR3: CAWRSTRLNTEAFF. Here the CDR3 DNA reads TGTGCCTGGAGATCGACTCGACTGAACACTGAAGCTTTCTTT.

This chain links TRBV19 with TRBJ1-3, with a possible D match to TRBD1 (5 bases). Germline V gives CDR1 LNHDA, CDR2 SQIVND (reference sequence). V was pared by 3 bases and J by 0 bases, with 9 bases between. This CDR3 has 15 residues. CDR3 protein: CASSIQGRSGNTIYF. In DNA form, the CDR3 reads TGTGCCAGTAGTATTCAGGGCCGCTCTGGAAACACCATATATTTT.

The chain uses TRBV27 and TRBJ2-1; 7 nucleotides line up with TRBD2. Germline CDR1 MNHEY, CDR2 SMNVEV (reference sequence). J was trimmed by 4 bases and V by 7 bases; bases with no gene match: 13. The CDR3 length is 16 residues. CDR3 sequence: CASTLTGGGLYNEQFF. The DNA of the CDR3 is TGTGCCAGCACCCTTACGGGCGGGGGACTTTACAATGAGCAGTTCTTC.

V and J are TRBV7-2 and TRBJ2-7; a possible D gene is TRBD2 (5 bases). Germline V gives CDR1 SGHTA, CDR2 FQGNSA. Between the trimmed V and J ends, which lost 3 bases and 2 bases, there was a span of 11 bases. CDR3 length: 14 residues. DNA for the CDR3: TGTGCCAGCAGCTTGGAGCGGACCGCCTACGAGCAGTACTTC. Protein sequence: CASSLERTAYEQYF.

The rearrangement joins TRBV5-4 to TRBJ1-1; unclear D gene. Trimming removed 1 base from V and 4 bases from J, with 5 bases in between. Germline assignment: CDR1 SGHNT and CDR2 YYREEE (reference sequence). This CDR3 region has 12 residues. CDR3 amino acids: CASSLRGTEAFF. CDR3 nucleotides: TGTGCCAGCAGCTTGCGGGGCACTGAAGCTTTCTTT.

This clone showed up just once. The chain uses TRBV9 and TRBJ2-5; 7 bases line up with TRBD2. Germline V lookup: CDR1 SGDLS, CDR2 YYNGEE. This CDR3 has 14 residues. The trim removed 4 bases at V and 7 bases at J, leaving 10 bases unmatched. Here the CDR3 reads CASSSPGRGGTQYF. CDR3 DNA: TGTGCCAGCAGCTCACCGGGCCGCGGGGGGACCCAGTACTTC.

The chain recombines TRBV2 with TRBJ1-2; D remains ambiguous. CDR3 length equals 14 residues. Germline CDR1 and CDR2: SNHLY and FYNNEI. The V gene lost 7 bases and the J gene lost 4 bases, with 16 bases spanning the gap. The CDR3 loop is CASMYGPSAYGYTF. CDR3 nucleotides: TGTGCCAGCATGTATGGACCTTCTGCCTATGGCTACACCTTC. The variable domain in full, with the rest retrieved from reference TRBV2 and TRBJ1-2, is EPEVTQTPSHQVTQMGQEVILRCVPISNHLYFYWYRQILGQKVEFLVSFYNNEISEKSEIFDDQFSVERPDGSNFTLKIRSTKLEDSAMYFCASMYGPSAYGYTFGSGTRLTVV.